This is a list of T cell receptor beta chains from one sample in a study of T cell repertoires in cytomegalovirus infection. Each CDR3 protein gets one entry after TCRdb re-called the reads with MiXCR. The sample lists about 460,000 distinct CDR3 sequences; roughly 10% were seen once. Sequencing was performed on PBMCs. The origin of the receptors is a human donor in good health (CMV status not recorded). Some clones in this sample may be carry-over from other donors' samples. Both conserved end residues are part of each CDR3. Fields, in order: D gene, V gene, J gene, clone size, CDR3 protein, CDR3 DNA. The D gene is left open where the match is weak. Clone sizes are given selectively: once, few, many, or a class where the clone is expanded.

>TRBD1|TRBV5-1|TRBJ2-5|.
CASSVQGRGGKKTQYF
TGCGCCAGCAGCGTACAGGGGAGAGGTGGAAAAAAGACCCAGTACTTC
>.|TRBV6-2/TRBV6-3|TRBJ1-1|many
CASSALRDTEAFF
TGTGCCAGCAGTGCTCTCAGGGACACTGAAGCTTTCTTT
>TRBD2|TRBV4-2|TRBJ2-7|.
CASSQAAGDEQYF
TGTGCCAGCAGCCAAGCAGCGGGAGACGAGCAGTACTTC
>TRBD1|TRBV5-6|TRBJ1-2|many
CASSRPTWDRSGGYTF
TGTGCCAGCAGCCGCCCAACCTGGGACAGATCAGGGGGCTACACCTTC
>TRBD2|TRBV5-1|TRBJ2-2|few
CASSLDAGGYHTGELFF
TGCGCCAGCAGCTTAGACGCGGGGGGCTACCACACCGGGGAGCTGTTTTTT
>TRBD2|TRBV6-5|TRBJ2-5|few
CASSARYPLAGRQETQYF
TGTGCCAGCAGTGCCCGCTACCCTCTAGCGGGGCGGCAAGAGACCCAGTACTTC
>.|TRBV12-3/TRBV12-4|TRBJ2-2|.
CASTPRDEATGELFF
TGTGCCAGCACACCCCGGGACGAAGCCACCGGGGAGCTGTTTTTT
>.|TRBV19|TRBJ2-2|many
CASSTIMAESTGELFF
TGTGCCAGTAGTACTATCATGGCGGAGAGCACCGGGGAGCTGTTTTTT
>.|TRBV3-1|TRBJ1-4|many
CASSPGRRGNSEKLFF
TGTGCCAGCAGCCCCGGTCGCAGGGGAAATAGTGAAAAACTGTTTTTT
>.|TRBV12-3/TRBV12-4|TRBJ1-5|many
CASNREGNQPQHF
TGTGCCAGCAACAGGGAGGGCAATCAGCCCCAGCATTTT
>.|TRBV30|TRBJ1-4|.
CAWSVGQLEEKLFF
TGTGCCTGGAGTGTAGGGCAGTTGGAAGAAAAACTGTTTTTT
>TRBD1|TRBV7-7|TRBJ1-1|many
CASSRLRTGENTEAFF
TGTGCTAGCAGCCGTCTTCGGACAGGGGAGAACACTGAAGCTTTCTTT
>TRBD1|TRBV6-5|TRBJ2-5|few
CASSYDRGSKETQYF
TGTGCCAGCAGTTACGACAGGGGCTCCAAGGAGACCCAGTACTTC
>TRBD2|TRBV2|TRBJ2-1|many
CASSPRLAAYNEQFF
TGTGCCAGCAGTCCACGACTAGCGGCCTACAATGAGCAGTTCTTC
>.|TRBV7-6|TRBJ2-3|many
CASSISDSTDTQYF
TGTGCCAGCAGCATTTCGGACAGCACAGATACGCAGTATTTT
>.|TRBV20-1|TRBJ1-6|.
CSAVSRVEESPLHF
TGCAGTGCTGTATCCCGGGTCGAGGAATCACCCCTCCACTTT
>.|TRBV7-9|TRBJ2-3|many
CASRPFTDTQYF
TGTGCCAGCAGACCGTTCACAGATACGCAGTATTTT
>.|TRBV29-1|TRBJ2-1|many
CSAPTSYNEQFF
TGCAGCGCACCTACTAGCTACAATGAGCAGTTCTTC
>.|TRBV29-1|TRBJ1-1|.
CSVEAWVQAAEAFF
TGCAGCGTTGAAGCGTGGGTGCAGGCCGCTGAAGCTTTCTTT
>.|TRBV2|TRBJ2-1|few
CASRRQGNYNEQFF
TGTGCCAGCAGGCGTCAGGGGAACTACAATGAGCAGTTCTTC
>.|TRBV6-1|TRBJ2-5|many
CASSGRWEETQYF
TGTGCCAGCAGTGGGCGGTGGGAAGAGACCCAGTACTTC
>TRBD2|TRBV5-1|TRBJ2-1|many
CASRLSLAGAYNEQFF
TGCGCCAGCAGGTTGTCCCTAGCGGGAGCCTACAATGAGCAGTTCTTC
>TRBD2|TRBV24-1|TRBJ2-1|many
CATSDPVEGGKEQFF
TGTGCCACCAGTGACCCCGTAGAGGGAGGGAAGGAGCAGTTCTTC
>.|TRBV19|TRBJ1-2|.
CASSTINRDFGYTF
TGTGCCAGTAGTACAATCAACAGGGACTTCGGCTACACCTTC
>.|TRBV6-4|TRBJ2-2|many
CASSDVANTGELFF
TGTGCCAGCAGTGACGTAGCGAACACCGGGGAGCTGTTTTTT
>.|TRBV2|TRBJ2-7|many
CASSERLSYEQYF
TGTGCCAGCAGTGAACGGCTCTCCTACGAGCAGTACTTC
>TRBD2|TRBV6-1|TRBJ2-1|many
CASSAVRSGTSGGKSYNEQFF
TGTGCCAGCAGTGCCGTCCGGAGCGGGACTAGCGGGGGGAAGTCCTACAATGAGCAGTTCTTC
>.|TRBV11-2|TRBJ2-7|many
CASTNPSQVGEQYF
TGTGCCAGCACCAACCCCTCCCAAGTAGGGGAGCAGTACTTC
>TRBD2|TRBV5-6|TRBJ2-1|many
CASSLLREGWLRGFHNEQFF
TGTGCCAGCAGCCTGCTGCGGGAGGGTTGGTTACGTGGATTTCACAATGAGCAGTTCTTC
>.|TRBV20-1|TRBJ2-1|.
CSALTGGNNEQFF
TGCAGTGCGCTCACGGGTGGGAACAATGAGCAGTTCTTC
>.|TRBV11-2|TRBJ1-2|many
CASSPFRRGADYGYTF
TGTGCCAGCAGCCCATTTCGGAGGGGGGCTGACTATGGCTACACCTTC
>.|TRBV7-9|TRBJ2-1|many
CASSLNGRNYNEQFF
TGTGCCAGCAGCTTAAACGGGCGAAACTACAATGAGCAGTTCTTC
>TRBD1|TRBV5-4|TRBJ1-2|many
CASSLGDRSFYGYTF
TGTGCCAGCAGCTTGGGGGACAGATCTTTCTATGGCTACACCTTC
>TRBD1|TRBV28|TRBJ2-5|.
CASKQAGGRETQYF
TGTGCCAGCAAACAGGCAGGGGGACGGGAGACCCAGTACTTC
>.|TRBV9|TRBJ1-3|many
CASSVDAGSGNTIYF
TGTGCCAGCAGCGTAGACGCCGGCTCTGGAAACACCATATATTTT
>TRBD1|TRBV10-3|TRBJ1-5|few
CAIRTGENQPQHF
TGTGCCATCAGGACAGGGGAGAATCAGCCCCAGCATTTT
>TRBD2|TRBV11-2|TRBJ2-7|many
CASNLAGSLYEQYF
TGTGCCAGCAACTTAGCGGGGAGTCTCTACGAGCAGTACTTC
>TRBD1|TRBV5-1|TRBJ2-3|few
CASSWTGDKSDTQYF
TGCGCCAGCAGCTGGACAGGGGATAAATCAGATACGCAGTATTTT
>.|TRBV6-5|TRBJ1-5|few
CASSYSRDDQPQHF
TGTGCCAGCAGTTACTCTAGGGATGATCAGCCCCAGCATTTT
>TRBD1|TRBV14|TRBJ2-2|once
CASSHFDRGAPNPFANTGELFF
TGTGCCAGCAGCCATTTCGACAGGGGGGCTCCTAATCCCTTCGCGAACACCGGGGAGCTGTTTTTT
>.|TRBV5-8|TRBJ2-5|few
CASSLAKTQYF
TGTGCCAGCAGCTTGGCGAAGACCCAGTACTTC
>.|TRBV7-9|TRBJ2-7|many
CASSLEQLFTYEQYF
TGTGCCAGCAGCTTAGAACAGCTATTTACCTACGAGCAGTACTTC
>.|TRBV10-3|TRBJ2-4|many
CAISESRGGKNIQYF
TGTGCCATCAGTGAGTCGAGGGGCGGGAAAAACATTCAGTACTTC
>TRBD2|TRBV5-4|TRBJ2-7|many
CASSSGRDGYYEQYF
TGTGCCAGCAGCTCGGGGAGGGACGGATACTACGAGCAGTACTTC
>.|TRBV7-2|TRBJ2-1|many
CASRDPSSYNEQFF
TGTGCCTCCAGAGATCCGAGCTCCTACAATGAGCAGTTCTTC
>.|TRBV27|TRBJ2-3|.
CASSLERRGDTQYF
TGTGCCAGCAGTTTAGAGCGGCGAGGTGATACGCAGTATTTT